These 21 T cell receptor beta chains share one sample of origin, sequenced in a study of T cell clonotyping in hematopoietic cell transplantation (dated by TCRdb to 2020 to 2023). Receptor libraries were prepared by the immunoSEQ multiplex PCR assay. The immuneACCESS repertoire file appears here via TCRdb, limited to in-frame rearrangements. These files lack a portion of the clones; in checked studies, under half of the deficit traces to unresolved V genes, and the cause of the others is not known. The sample contains fewer than 50,000 clones, more than 75% of them found a single time. Under 7% of the sample comes from the top ten. According to the study, the label for this sample's time point signals: recipient sample about 28 days before transplant, after cytoreduction. The input for sequencing was peripheral blood mononuclear cells, taken before stem cell transplant. These receptors all stem from a man in his sixties with biphenotypic leukemia. Some clones in this sample may be carry-over from other donors' samples.

This chain uses TRBV19 with TRBJ1-5; D is undetermined. The CDR3 runs to 12 residues. The V end was cut by 3 bases, the J end by 9 bases, with 9 bases between. The germline CDR1 and CDR2 sequences are LNHDA and SQIVND (reference sequence). This chain's CDR3 is CASSMPSRPQHF. CDR3 sequence (DNA): TGTGCCAGTAGTATGCCCTCGAGGCCCCAGCATTTT.

The chain employs TRBV6-5 and TRBJ2-7, with D maybe TRBD2 (6 bases). Trimming shortened V by 6 bases and J by 9 bases, and 12 bases separated the two germline ends. CDR3 length: 11 amino acids. In germline, CDR1 is MNHEY, CDR2 SVGAGI. The CDR3 DNA follows: TGTGCCAGCAGCCGCGGGGAGAGGCAGTACTTC. It is translated as CASSRGERQYF.

The V and J genes are TRBV6-5 and TRBJ1-1, with D possibly matching TRBD1 (5 bases). Germline V CDR1 and CDR2: MNHEY, SVGAGI. Trimming left V 8 bases short and J 5 bases short, with 15 bases between. This CDR3 contains 13 residues. CDR3 DNA: TGTGCCAGCCGAGGTAGGGGAGGGACTGAAGCTTTCTTT. It encodes CASRGRGGTEAFF.

J is TRBJ1-1 and V is TRBV7-8; tentatively, D is TRBD1 (5 bases). The germline V gene encodes CDR1 SGHVS and CDR2 FQNEAQ. CDR3 length: 16 residues. V dropped 4 bases and J dropped 1 base, with 16 bases sitting between them. Here the CDR3 DNA reads TGTGCCAGCAGCTGGCGGAAGGGGAACCGGAACACTGAAGCTTTCTTT. It specifies CASSWRKGNRNTEAFF.

This sequence joins TRBV29-1 and TRBJ1-2, with a weak D call TRBD1 (5 bases). The germline CDR1 and CDR2 sequences are SQVTM and ANQGSEA. This CDR3 has 12 residues. Trimming cost V 5 bases and J 7 bases, with 14 bases left between them. CDR3 sequence reads: CSVKLTGPGYTF. CDR3 sequence (DNA): TGCAGCGTTAAGCTAACAGGCCCTGGCTACACCTTC. Full variable domain (remainder filled in from reference TRBV29-1 and TRBJ1-2): SAVISQKPSRDICQRGTSLTIQCQVDSQVTMMFWYRQQPGQSLTLIATANQGSEATYESGFVIDKFPISRPNLTFSTLTVSNMSPEDSSIYLCSVKLTGPGYTFGSGTRLTVV.

This clone was seen once. The chain recombines TRBV25-1 with TRBJ1-2; 7 nucleotides align to TRBD1. This CDR3 is 12 amino acids long. V lost 4 bases and J lost 8; bases outside the gene matches: 4. Looked up from germline, CDR1 is MGHDK and CDR2 is SYGVNS. CDR3 in amino acids: CASSGGGSGYTF. CDR3 coding DNA: TGTGCCAGCAGTGGAGGGGGCTCGGGCTACACCTTC.

The J gene is TRBJ2-3, the V gene TRBV6-5; D unclear. The V gene lost 8 bases and the J gene lost 0 bases, with 9 bases spanning the gap. There are 13 residues in the CDR3. Germline CDR1 MNHEY, CDR2 SVGAGI. CDR3 in DNA: TGTGCCAGCCATGACGAAAGCACAGATACGCAGTATTTT. Translating it yields CASHDESTDTQYF.

This clone occurred a few times. The chain links TRBV4-1 to TRBJ2-7, with D possibly TRBD2 on 6 matching bases. Germline V CDR1 and CDR2: MGHRA, YSYEKL. This CDR3 region has 16 residues. With 2 bases removed from V and 1 base from J, the gap between germline ends came to 15 bases. The CDR3 nucleotides are TGCGCCAGCAGCCAACAATACTTGGAGGGGTCCTACGAGCAGTACTTC. Amino acids: CASSQQYLEGSYEQYF.

J is TRBJ1-1 and V is TRBV7-3; D remains ambiguous. The length of the CDR3 is 15 residues. V gave up 0 bases and J gave up 4 bases, with 12 bases separating them. CDR1 is SGHTA and CDR2 is FQGTGA in the germline V gene. The CDR3 bases are TGTGCCAGCAGCTTAACGGGCCTGGAGGGCACTGAAGCTTTCTTT. Protein product: CASSLTGLEGTEAFF.

This clone was observed a few times. This sequence joins TRBV16 and TRBJ2-5; D is possibly TRBD2 (5 bases). V was cut by 8 bases and J by 0 bases, with 10 bases left in between. The CDR3 covers 13 residues. Germline V gives CDR1 KGHSY, CDR2 FQNENV. The CDR3 DNA follows: TGTGCCAGCGGGATAGCGTACCAAGAGACCCAGTACTTC. Translation gives CASGIAYQETQYF.

In its sample, this clone was seen a few times. J is TRBJ2-5 and V is TRBV14; TRBD2 is a possible D gene (5 bases). Per the germline V gene, CDR1 is SGHDN and CDR2 is FVKESK. Trimming removed 8 bases at V and 7 bases at J, with 11 bases between. The CDR3 is made up of 11 amino acids. CDR3 bases: TGTGCCAGCGGGGATGGAGGGACCCAGTACTTC. Its translation is CASGDGGTQYF.

The V gene is TRBV5-1, the J gene TRBJ2-3; tentative D call: TRBD1 (5 bases). Between the trimmed V and J ends, which lost 2 bases and 4 bases, there was a span of 11 bases. CDR1 and CDR2 (germline): SGHRS, YFSETQ. CDR3 length: 14 residues. CDR3 residues: CASSLDSQADTQYF. Here the CDR3 DNA reads TGCGCCAGCAGCTTAGACAGTCAGGCAGATACGCAGTATTTT.

In its sample, this clone was seen once. The J gene is TRBJ2-1, the V gene TRBV5-6; 8 nucleotides align to TRBD2. This CDR3 region has 15 residues. J gave up 9 bases and V 3 bases, and 11 bases lay outside the gene matches. Looked up from germline, CDR1 is SGHDT and CDR2 is YYEEEE. CDR3 amino acids: CASSYLTVLAGEQFF. In nucleotides, the CDR3 is TGTGCCAGCAGCTATTTAACAGTCCTAGCGGGTGAGCAGTTCTTC. Drawing the rest from reference TRBV5-6 and TRBJ2-1, the complete variable domain is DAGVTQSPTHLIKTRGQQVTLRCSPKSGHDTVSWYQQALGQGPQFIFQYYEEEERQRGNFPDRFSGHQFPNYSSELNVNALLLGDSALYLCASSYLTVLAGEQFFGPGTRLTVL.

The gene calls are TRBV2 and TRBJ2-3; no reliable D call. V gave up 1 base and J gave up 7 bases, with 0 bases separating them. The CDR3 totals 10 residues. Germline V CDR1 and CDR2: SNHLY, FYNNEI. CDR3 bases: TGTGCCAGCAGTGAAGATACGCAGTATTTT. It codes for CASSEDTQYF.

This clone was counted only a few times. The chain is built from TRBV19 and TRBJ2-7; a possible D gene is TRBD1 (6 bases). The CDR3 has 15 amino acids. Trimming stripped 6 bases from V and 6 bases from J, with 21 bases between. Germline lookup yields CDR1 LNHDA and CDR2 SQIVND (reference sequence). The CDR3 bases are TGTGCCAGTAGAGGACAGCGCAGCGGAGGTTCCGAGCAGTACTTC. This translates into CASRGQRSGGSEQYF.

The chain is built from TRBV28 and TRBJ1-2; D gene ambiguous. Trimming took off 2 bases at V and 2 bases at J, with 6 bases between the two ends. The germline CDR1 and CDR2 sequences are MDHEN and SYDVKM. CDR3 length equals 13 residues. The CDR3: CASSLGRNYGYTF. DNA of the CDR3: TGTGCCAGCAGTTTAGGGCGCAACTATGGCTACACCTTC.

The V and J genes are TRBV2 and TRBJ2-3; D unclear. CDR1 and CDR2 (germline): SNHLY, FYNNEI. V lost 6 bases and J lost 2, with 12 bases in between. The CDR3 is 14 residues long. This CDR3 reads CASRGNLNTDTQYF. The CDR3 nucleotides read TGTGCCAGCAGAGGTAACCTTAACACAGATACGCAGTATTTT. Variable domain in full (rest from reference TRBV2 and TRBJ2-3): EPEVTQTPSHQVTQMGQEVILRCVPISNHLYFYWYRQILGQKVEFLVSFYNNEISEKSEIFDDQFSVERPDGSNFTLKIRSTKLEDSAMYFCASRGNLNTDTQYFGPGTRLTVL.

The rearrangement joins TRBV5-1 to TRBJ2-2, with D tentatively TRBD2 (6 bases). The germline CDR1 and CDR2 sequences are SGHRS and YFSETQ. The V end was cut by 0 bases, the J end by 3 bases, with 12 bases between. The CDR3 covers 16 residues. CDR3 residues: CASSLAGVTDTGELFF. The CDR3 DNA reads TGCGCCAGCAGCTTGGCGGGAGTTACAGACACCGGGGAGCTGTTTTTT.

This clone has just one count. The rearrangement uses TRBV6-1 and TRBJ1-2, with no clear D. Deletions cut 6 bases from V and 6 bases from J, with 17 bases between. The CDR3 sequence is 14 residues long. In germline, CDR1 is MNHNS, CDR2 SASEGT. Here the CDR3 reads CASSIDPTRDGYTF. The CDR3 nucleotides are TGTGCCAGCAGCATAGACCCGACACGGGATGGCTACACCTTC.

This rearrangement joins TRBV30 to TRBJ2-1, with TRBD2 matching over 8 bases. The CDR3 spans 13 residues. J gave up 9 bases and V 1 base, and 5 bases lay outside the gene matches. Germline CDR1 and CDR2: GTSNPN and SVGIG (reference sequence). This CDR3 is CAWSEGLAGEQFF. DNA of the CDR3: TGTGCCTGGAGTGAAGGACTAGCTGGTGAGCAGTTCTTC.

This clone was counted between two and nine times. The V gene is TRBV2, the J gene TRBJ2-3; unclear D gene. Trimming took 2 bases from V and 2 from J, leaving 11 bases between them. Germline loops: CDR1 SNHLY, CDR2 FYNNEI. The CDR3 has 15 residues. In nucleotides, the CDR3 is TGTGCCAGCAGTGAATTGGCTGGAATCACAGATACGCAGTATTTT. Translating it yields CASSELAGITDTQYF.